This TCR beta chain was recorded in a study of blood T cell repertoires in COVID-19. About the research overall: Researchers got acute and convalescent COVID-19 samples from the United States, Italy and Spain. Sample material is recorded as cDNA or gDNA derived from T cells, B-cell-depleted T cells, or PBMCs.

The authors' processing: Amplifying reference gene primers gave estimates of nucleated cell counts. Libraries were prepared by immunoSEQ multiplex PCR; TCRdb keeps only in-frame clonotypes and omits some of them. The D gene and trimming were derived from the DNA, and the V and J assignments and clone size from that table. The table has about 250,000 clones, around four fifths seen once. Germline assignment: CDR1 LNHDA and CDR2 SQIVND (reference sequence). The V gene lost 7 bases and the J gene lost 7 bases, with 13 bases spanning the gap. This CDR3 contains 13 residues. The chain employs TRBV19 and TRBJ1-4, with D possibly TRBD1 on 6 matching bases. Sequenced input: peripheral blood. The receptor's source is a man between 35 and 55 years old with active or convalescent COVID-19. CDR3: CASNKQGREKLFF. The DNA for the CDR3 is TGTGCCAGTAACAAACAGGGACGTGAAAAACTGTTTTTT.